Listed below are T cell receptor beta chains from one sample, sequenced in a study of T cell repertoires in cytomegalovirus infection. The antigens these receptors bind are not known. TCRdb used MiXCR to reprocess the reads, holding one entry per CDR3 protein. The table lists some 310,000 distinct CDR3 sequences, 20% to 25% of them singletons. The material sequenced was cultured PBMCs, taken from culture after CMV antigen stimulation. These receptors were collected from a human donor in good health (CMV status not recorded). Some clones in this sample may be carry-over from other donors' samples. Both conserved end residues are part of each CDR3. The D gene is left open where the match is weak. Some rows mark clone size as missing; the rest say once, few, many or name a class of expanded clone.

TRBJ2-7,few,.,TRBV6-2/TRBV6-3,CASSYSRGLEQYF,TGTGCCAGCAGTTACTCGAGAGGGCTGGAGCAGTACTTC
TRBJ2-3,.,.,TRBV9,CASSVAGGRTDTQYF,TGTGCCAGCAGCGTAGCCGGGGGTCGGACAGATACGCAGTATTTT
TRBJ2-7,.,.,TRBV19,CASIDSRGSYEQYF,TGTGCCAGTATCGACTCCAGGGGTTCCTACGAGCAGTACTTC
TRBJ1-2,.,.,TRBV29-1,CSVATNYGYTF,TGCAGCGTCGCGACCAACTATGGCTACACCTTC
TRBJ2-1,few,TRBD2,TRBV19,CASSVSTSGIFNEQFF,TGTGCCAGTAGCGTCTCGACTAGCGGGATTTTCAATGAGCAGTTCTTC
TRBJ1-2,few,.,TRBV4-1,CASSQKFSGLDYGYTF,TGCGCCAGCAGCCAAAAATTCTCGGGTTTAGACTATGGCTACACCTTC
TRBJ2-2,once,.,TRBV19,CASSTWNSALPGELFF,TGTGCCAGTAGTACGTGGAATAGCGCCCTCCCCGGGGAGCTGTTTTTT
TRBJ2-3,few,.,TRBV5-3,CASSFPGGGSDTQYF,TGTGCCAGCAGCTTTCCTGGTGGGGGGTCAGATACGCAGTATTTT
TRBJ2-1,.,TRBD2,TRBV19,CASSIGPGLVVEQFF,TGTGCCAGTAGTATAGGTCCGGGACTAGTAGTTGAGCAGTTCTTC
TRBJ2-3,few,TRBD2,TRBV12-3/TRBV12-4,CASSLLGAGNTDTQYF,TGTGCCAGCAGTTTATTGGGAGCGGGAAACACAGATACGCAGTATTTT
TRBJ1-1,many,.,TRBV7-2,CASSLGMNTEAFF,TGTGCCAGCAGCTTAGGCATGAACACTGAAGCTTTCTTT
TRBJ2-3,many,.,TRBV7-2,CASSPSRRGVGDTQYF,TGTGCCAGCAGCCCATCCCGGCGTGGGGTTGGGGATACGCAGTATTTT
TRBJ1-6,.,.,TRBV28,CASNRDLSSPLHF,TGTGCCAGCAACAGGGATCTCAGTTCACCCCTCCACTTT
TRBJ2-3,.,TRBD1,TRBV7-9,CASSLEGQGSDTQYF,TGTGCCAGCAGCCTAGAGGGACAGGGGTCAGATACGCAGTATTTT
TRBJ2-7,few,TRBD1,TRBV6-1,CASSRDSPSYEQYF,TGTGCCAGCAGCCGGGACAGTCCTTCCTACGAGCAGTACTTC
TRBJ1-5,many,.,TRBV7-2,CASSLPGVDQPQHF,TGTGCCAGCAGCTTACCAGGGGTGGATCAGCCCCAGCATTTT
TRBJ2-7,.,TRBD2,TRBV20-1,CSATWGGSYEQYF,TGCAGTGCTACCTGGGGGGGCTCCTACGAGCAGTACTTC
TRBJ1-2,.,.,TRBV6-5,CASSYTQGRSYTF,TGTGCCAGCAGTTATACTCAGGGTCGAAGCTACACCTTC
TRBJ1-1,.,.,TRBV28,CASSLDGAGTTEAFF,TGTGCCAGCAGTTTAGATGGGGCTGGTACCACTGAAGCTTTCTTT
TRBJ2-5,few,TRBD1,TRBV7-2,CASSLKGRGRPETQYF,TGTGCCAGCAGCTTAAAGGGCAGGGGGCGCCCTGAGACCCAGTACTTC
TRBJ2-5,many,TRBD1,TRBV19,CASSIFGDRLTAQYF,TGTGCCAGTAGTATTTTTGGGGACAGGTTAACGGCCCAGTACTTC
TRBJ1-5,many,.,TRBV7-8,CASSSRAGDENQPQHF,TGTGCCAGCAGCTCAAGGGCAGGGGACGAAAATCAGCCCCAGCATTTT
TRBJ2-5,many,TRBD2,TRBV7-2,CASSLSTSGRMTQYF,TGTGCCAGCAGCTTATCAACTAGCGGGCGTATGACCCAGTACTTC